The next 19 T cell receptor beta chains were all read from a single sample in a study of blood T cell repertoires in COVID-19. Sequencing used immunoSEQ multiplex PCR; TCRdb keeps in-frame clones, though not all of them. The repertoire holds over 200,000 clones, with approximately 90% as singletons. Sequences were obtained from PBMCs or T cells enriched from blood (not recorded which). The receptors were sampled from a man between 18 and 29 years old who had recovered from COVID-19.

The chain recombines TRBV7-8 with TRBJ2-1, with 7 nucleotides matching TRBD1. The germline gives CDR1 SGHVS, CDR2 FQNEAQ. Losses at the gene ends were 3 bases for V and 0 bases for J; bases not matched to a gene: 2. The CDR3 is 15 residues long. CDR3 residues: CASSFGDSSYNEQFF. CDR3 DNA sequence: TGTGCCAGCAGCTTTGGGGACAGCTCCTACAATGAGCAGTTCTTC.

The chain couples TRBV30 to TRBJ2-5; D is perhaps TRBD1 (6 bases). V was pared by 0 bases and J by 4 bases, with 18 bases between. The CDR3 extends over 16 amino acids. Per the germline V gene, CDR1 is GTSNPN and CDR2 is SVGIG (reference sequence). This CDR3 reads CAWSVLPAGAGETQYF. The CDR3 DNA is TGTGCCTGGAGTGTACTGCCGGCAGGGGCGGGAGAGACCCAGTACTTC.

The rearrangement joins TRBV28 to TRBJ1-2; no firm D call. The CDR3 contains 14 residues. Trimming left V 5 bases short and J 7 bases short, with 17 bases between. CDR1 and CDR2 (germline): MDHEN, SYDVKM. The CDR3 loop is CASSPSAGLGGYTF. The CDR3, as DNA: TGTGCCAGCAGTCCGTCGGCAGGACTCGGTGGCTACACCTTC.

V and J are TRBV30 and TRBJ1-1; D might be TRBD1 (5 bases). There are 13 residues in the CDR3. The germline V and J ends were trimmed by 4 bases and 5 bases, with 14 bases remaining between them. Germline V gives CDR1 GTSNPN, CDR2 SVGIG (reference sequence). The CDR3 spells CAWMGTGYTEAFF. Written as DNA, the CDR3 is TGTGCCTGGATGGGGACTGGGTATACTGAAGCTTTCTTT.

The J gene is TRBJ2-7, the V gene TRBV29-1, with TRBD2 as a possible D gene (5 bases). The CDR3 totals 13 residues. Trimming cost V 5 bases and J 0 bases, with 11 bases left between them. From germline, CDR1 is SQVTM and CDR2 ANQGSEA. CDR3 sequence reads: CSVWWAGSYEQYF. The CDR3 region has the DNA TGCAGCGTTTGGTGGGCGGGCTCCTACGAGCAGTACTTC.

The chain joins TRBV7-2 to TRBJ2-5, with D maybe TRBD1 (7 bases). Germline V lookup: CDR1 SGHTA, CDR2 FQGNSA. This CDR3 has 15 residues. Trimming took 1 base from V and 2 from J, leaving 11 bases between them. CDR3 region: CASSLVRGAQETQYF. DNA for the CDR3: TGTGCCAGCAGCTTAGTCAGGGGGGCGCAAGAGACCCAGTACTTC.

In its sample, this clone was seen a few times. CDR3: CASSDSTTGNTEAFF. In nucleotides, the CDR3 is TGTGCCAGCAGTGACTCAACAACAGGGAACACTGAAGCTTTCTTT. This chain joins TRBV6-4 and TRBJ1-1; D is perhaps TRBD1 (5 bases). CDR3 size: 15 residues. V was shortened by 0 bases and J by 1 base, with 9 bases between the two germline ends. Germline CDR1 reads MRHNA; CDR2 reads SNTAGT.

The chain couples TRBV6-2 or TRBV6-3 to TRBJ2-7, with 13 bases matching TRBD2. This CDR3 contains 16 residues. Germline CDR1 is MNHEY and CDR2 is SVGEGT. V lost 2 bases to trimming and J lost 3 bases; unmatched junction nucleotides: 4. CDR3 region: CASSYGGTSGIYEQYF. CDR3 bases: TGTGCCAGCAGTTACGGTGGGACTAGCGGGATCTACGAGCAGTACTTC.

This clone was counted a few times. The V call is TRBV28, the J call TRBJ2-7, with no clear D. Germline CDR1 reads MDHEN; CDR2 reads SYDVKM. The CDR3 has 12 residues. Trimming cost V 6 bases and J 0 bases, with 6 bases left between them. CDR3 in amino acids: CASRSFSYEQYF. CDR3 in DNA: TGTGCCAGCAGGAGCTTCTCCTACGAGCAGTACTTC.

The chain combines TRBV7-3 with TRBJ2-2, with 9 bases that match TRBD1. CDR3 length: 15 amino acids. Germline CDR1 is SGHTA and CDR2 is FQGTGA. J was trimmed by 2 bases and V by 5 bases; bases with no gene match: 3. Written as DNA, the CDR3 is TGTGCCAGCAGCCGGGACAGGGCAAACACCGGGGAGCTGTTTTTT. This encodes CASSRDRANTGELFF.

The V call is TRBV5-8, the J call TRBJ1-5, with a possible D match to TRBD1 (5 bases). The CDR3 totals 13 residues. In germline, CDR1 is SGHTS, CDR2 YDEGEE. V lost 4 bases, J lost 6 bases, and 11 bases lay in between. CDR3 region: CASSALGGQPQHF. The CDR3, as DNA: TGTGCCAGCAGCGCACTCGGGGGTCAGCCCCAGCATTTT.

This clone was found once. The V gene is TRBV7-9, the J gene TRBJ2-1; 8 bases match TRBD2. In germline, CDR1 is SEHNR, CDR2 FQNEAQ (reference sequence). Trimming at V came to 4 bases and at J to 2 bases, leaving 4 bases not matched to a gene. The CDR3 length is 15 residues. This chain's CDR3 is CASSSGAGAYNEQFF. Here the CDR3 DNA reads TGTGCCAGCAGCTCTGGAGCGGGGGCCTACAATGAGCAGTTCTTC.

CDR3 sequence reads: CASNRQGTYEQYF. CDR3 coding DNA: TGTGCCAGCAACCGACAGGGTACCTACGAGCAGTACTTC. The genes are TRBV28 and TRBJ2-7; 7 bases line up with TRBD1. The CDR3 length is 13 residues. Germline V gene lookup returns CDR1 MDHEN and CDR2 SYDVKM. V dropped 7 bases and J dropped 2; count of bases not matched to a gene: 5. The complete variable domain, with remaining parts taken from reference TRBV28 and TRBJ2-7, reads DVKVTQSSRYLVKRTGEKVFLECVQDMDHENMFWYRQDPGLGLRLIYFSYDVKMKEKGDIPEGYSVSREKKERFSLILESASTNQTSMYLCASNRQGTYEQYFGPGTRLTVT.

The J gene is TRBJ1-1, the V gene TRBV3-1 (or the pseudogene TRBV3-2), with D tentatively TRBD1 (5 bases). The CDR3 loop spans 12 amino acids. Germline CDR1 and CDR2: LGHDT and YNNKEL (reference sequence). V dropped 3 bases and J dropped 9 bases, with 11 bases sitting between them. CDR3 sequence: CASSQTTAKAFF. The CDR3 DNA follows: TGTGCCAGCAGCCAGACGACAGCTAAAGCTTTCTTT.

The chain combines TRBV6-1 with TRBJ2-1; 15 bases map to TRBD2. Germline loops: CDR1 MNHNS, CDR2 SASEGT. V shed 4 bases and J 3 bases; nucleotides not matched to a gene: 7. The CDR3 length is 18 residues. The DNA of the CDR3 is TGTGCCAGCAGTGGGGGGACTAGCGGGAGGTCTTACTACAATGAGCAGTTCTTC. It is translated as CASSGGTSGRSYYNEQFF.

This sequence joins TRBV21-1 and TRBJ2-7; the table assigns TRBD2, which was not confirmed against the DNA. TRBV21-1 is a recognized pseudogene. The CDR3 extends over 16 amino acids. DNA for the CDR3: TGTGCCAGCAGCAAAGGACTAGCGGGAGGATTGTGGGAGCAGTACTTC. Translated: CASSKGLAGGLWEQYF.

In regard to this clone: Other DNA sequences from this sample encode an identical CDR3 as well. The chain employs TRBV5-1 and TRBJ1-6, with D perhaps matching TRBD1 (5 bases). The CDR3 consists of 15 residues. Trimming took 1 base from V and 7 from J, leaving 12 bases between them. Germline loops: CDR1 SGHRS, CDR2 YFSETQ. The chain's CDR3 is CASSLRQGGNSPLHF. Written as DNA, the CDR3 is TGCGCCAGCAGCTTGAGGCAGGGAGGAAATTCACCCCTCCACTTT.

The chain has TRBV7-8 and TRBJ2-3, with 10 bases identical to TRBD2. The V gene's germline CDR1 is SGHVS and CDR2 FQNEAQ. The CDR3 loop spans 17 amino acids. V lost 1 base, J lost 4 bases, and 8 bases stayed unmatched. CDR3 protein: CASSLEGGSGRSDTQYF. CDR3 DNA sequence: TGTGCCAGCAGCTTAGAAGGGGGTAGCGGGAGGTCAGATACGCAGTATTTT. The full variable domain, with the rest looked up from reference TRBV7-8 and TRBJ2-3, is GAGVSQSPRYKVAKRGQDVALRCDPISGHVSLFWYQQALGQGPEFLTYFQNEAQLDKSGLPSDRFFAERPEGSVSTLKIQRTQQEDSAVYLCASSLEGGSGRSDTQYFGPGTRLTVL.

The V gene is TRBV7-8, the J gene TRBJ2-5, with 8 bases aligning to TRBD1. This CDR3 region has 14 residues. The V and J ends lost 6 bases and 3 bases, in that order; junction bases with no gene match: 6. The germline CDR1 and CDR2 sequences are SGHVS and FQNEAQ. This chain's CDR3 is CASSQGQGEETQYF. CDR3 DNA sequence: TGTGCCAGCAGTCAAGGACAGGGAGAAGAGACCCAGTACTTC.